This T cell receptor beta chain was recovered during a study of blood T cells in healthy people across ages. The CDR3 spans 18 residues. CDR1 is MNHNS, CDR2 SASEGT, per germline. Trimming took off 6 bases at V and 0 bases at J, with 24 bases between the two ends. With a J-beta primer mix and a sample-barcoded 5' primer, a second PCR ran about 6 to 11 cycles. TCRdb reprocessed the 5' RACE reads via MiXCR and lists one record per CDR3 protein. The sample has approximately 880,000 distinct CDR3 sequences, 48% seen once. The V and J genes are TRBV6-1 and TRBJ2-7, with D maybe TRBD1 (8 bases). The sequencing input was blood. The clonotype originates from a man aged 25-45 years in good health. The CDR3, as DNA: TGTGCCAGCAGCCTAGCGGCCTGGGACAGGTCAAGCTCCTACGAGCAGTACTTC. This gives the protein CASSLAAWDRSSSYEQYF.